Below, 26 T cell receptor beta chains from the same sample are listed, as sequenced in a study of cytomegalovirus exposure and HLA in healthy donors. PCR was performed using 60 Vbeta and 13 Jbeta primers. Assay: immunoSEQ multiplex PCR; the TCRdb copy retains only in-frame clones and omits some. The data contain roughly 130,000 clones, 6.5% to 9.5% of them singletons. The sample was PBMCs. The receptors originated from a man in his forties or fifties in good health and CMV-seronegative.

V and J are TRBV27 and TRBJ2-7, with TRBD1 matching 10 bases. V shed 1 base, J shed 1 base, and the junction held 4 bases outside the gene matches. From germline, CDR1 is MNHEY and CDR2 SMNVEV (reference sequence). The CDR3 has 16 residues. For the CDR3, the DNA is TGTGCCAGCAGTTTATTCGGACAGGGGGGATCCTACGAGCAGTACTTC. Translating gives CASSLFGQGGSYEQYF.

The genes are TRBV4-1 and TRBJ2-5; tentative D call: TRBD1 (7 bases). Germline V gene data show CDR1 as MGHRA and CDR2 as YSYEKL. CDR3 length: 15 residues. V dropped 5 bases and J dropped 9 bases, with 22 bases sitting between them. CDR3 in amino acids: CASSSSRRGPPAQYF. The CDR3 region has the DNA TGCGCCAGCAGCTCCTCACGGAGGGGGCCCCCCGCCCAGTACTTC.

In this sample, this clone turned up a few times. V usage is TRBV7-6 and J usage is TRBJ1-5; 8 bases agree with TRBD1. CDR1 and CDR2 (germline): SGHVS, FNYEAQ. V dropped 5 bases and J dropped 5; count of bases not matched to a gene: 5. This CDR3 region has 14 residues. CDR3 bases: TGTGCCAGCAGCCCCTCAGGGGGCGATCAGCCCCAGCATTTT. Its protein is CASSPSGGDQPQHF. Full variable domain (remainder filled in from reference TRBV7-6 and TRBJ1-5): GAGVSQSPRYKVTKRGQDVALRCDPISGHVSLYWYRQALGQGPEFLTYFNYEAQQDKSGLPNDRFSAERPEGSISTLTIQRTEQRDSAMYRCASSPSGGDQPQHFGDGTRLSIL.

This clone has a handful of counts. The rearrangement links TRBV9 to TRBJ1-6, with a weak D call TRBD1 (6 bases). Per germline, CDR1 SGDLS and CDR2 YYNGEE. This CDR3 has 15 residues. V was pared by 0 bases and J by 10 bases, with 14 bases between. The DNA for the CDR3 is TGTGCCAGCAGCGTAGATCCGGACAGTCTATCACCCCTCCACTTT. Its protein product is CASSVDPDSLSPLHF.

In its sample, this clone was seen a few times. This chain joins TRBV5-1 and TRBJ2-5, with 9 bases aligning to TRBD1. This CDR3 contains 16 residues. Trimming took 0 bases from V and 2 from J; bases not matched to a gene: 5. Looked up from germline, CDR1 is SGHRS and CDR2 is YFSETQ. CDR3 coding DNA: TGCGCCAGCAGCTTGGCCACCGGGACAGGGCAAGAGACCCAGTACTTC. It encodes CASSLATGTGQETQYF.

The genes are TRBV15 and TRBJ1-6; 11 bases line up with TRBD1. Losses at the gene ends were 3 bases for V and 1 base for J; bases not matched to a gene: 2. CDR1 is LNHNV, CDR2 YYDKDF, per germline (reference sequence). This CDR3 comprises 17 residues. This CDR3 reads CATSRDRGLSYNSPLHF. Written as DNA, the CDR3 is TGTGCCACCAGCAGGGACAGGGGGCTGTCCTATAATTCACCCCTCCACTTT.

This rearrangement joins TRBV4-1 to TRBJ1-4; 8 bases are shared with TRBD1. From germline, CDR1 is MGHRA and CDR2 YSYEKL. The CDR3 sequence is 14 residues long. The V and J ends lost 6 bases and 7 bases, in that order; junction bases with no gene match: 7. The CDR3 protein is CASSSRGLGEKLFF. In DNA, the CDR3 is TGCGCCAGCAGTTCCAGGGGGCTCGGTGAAAAACTGTTTTTT.

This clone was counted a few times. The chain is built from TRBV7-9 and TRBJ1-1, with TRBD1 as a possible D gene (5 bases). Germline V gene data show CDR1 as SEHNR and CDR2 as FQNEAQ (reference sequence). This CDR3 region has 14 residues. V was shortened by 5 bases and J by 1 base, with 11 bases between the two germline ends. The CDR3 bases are TGTGCCAGCAGCCGTGGGCAGGGGAACACTGAAGCTTTCTTT. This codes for CASSRGQGNTEAFF.

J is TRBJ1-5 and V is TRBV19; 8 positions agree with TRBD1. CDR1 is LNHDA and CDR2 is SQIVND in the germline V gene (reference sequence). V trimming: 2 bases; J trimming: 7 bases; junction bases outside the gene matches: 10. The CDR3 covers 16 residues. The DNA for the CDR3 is TGTGCCAGTAGTATAAGTGACAGGGGTTACGGGCAGCCCCAGCATTTT. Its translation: CASSISDRGYGQPQHF. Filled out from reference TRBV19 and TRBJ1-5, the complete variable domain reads DGGITQSPKYLFRKEGQNVTLSCEQNLNHDAMYWYRQDPGQGLRLIYYSQIVNDFQKGDIAEGYSVSREKKESFPLTVTSAQKNPTAFYLCASSISDRGYGQPQHFGDGTRLSIL.

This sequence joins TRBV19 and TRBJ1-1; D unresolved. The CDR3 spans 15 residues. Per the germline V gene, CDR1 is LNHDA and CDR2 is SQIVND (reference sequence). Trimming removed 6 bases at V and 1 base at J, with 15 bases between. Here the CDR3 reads CASSPLASGNTEAFF. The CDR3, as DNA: TGTGCCAGTAGCCCGTTGGCCAGTGGGAACACTGAAGCTTTCTTT. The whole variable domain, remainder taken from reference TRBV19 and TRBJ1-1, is DGGITQSPKYLFRKEGQNVTLSCEQNLNHDAMYWYRQDPGQGLRLIYYSQIVNDFQKGDIAEGYSVSREKKESFPLTVTSAQKNPTAFYLCASSPLASGNTEAFFGQGTRLTVV.

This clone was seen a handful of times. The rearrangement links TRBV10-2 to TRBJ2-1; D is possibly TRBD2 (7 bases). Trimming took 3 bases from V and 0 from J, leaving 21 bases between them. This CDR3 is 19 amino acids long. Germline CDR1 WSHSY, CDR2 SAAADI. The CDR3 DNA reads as TGCGCCAGCAGTGACTTCTTGGTTGGGGGGGGGCCCTCCTACAATGAGCAGTTCTTC. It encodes CASSDFLVGGGPSYNEQFF.

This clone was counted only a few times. CDR3 nucleotide sequence: TGTGCCAGCAGTAAGCGGGACAGGGGGGGTCTTAGTAATTCACCCCTCCACTTT. Translation gives CASSKRDRGGLSNSPLHF. The rearrangement uses TRBV5-4 and TRBJ1-6; 11 nucleotides line up with TRBD1. V trimming: 5 bases; J trimming: 6 bases; junction bases outside the gene matches: 13. CDR3 size: 18 residues. Germline V gives CDR1 SGHNT, CDR2 YYREEE (reference sequence).

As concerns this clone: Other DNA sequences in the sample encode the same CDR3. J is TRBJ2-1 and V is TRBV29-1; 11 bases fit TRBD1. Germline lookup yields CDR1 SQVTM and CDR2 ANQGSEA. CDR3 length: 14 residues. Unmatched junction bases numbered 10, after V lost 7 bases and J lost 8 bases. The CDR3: CSAASGTGGHEQFF. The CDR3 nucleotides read TGCAGCGCCGCGTCCGGGACAGGGGGACATGAGCAGTTCTTC.

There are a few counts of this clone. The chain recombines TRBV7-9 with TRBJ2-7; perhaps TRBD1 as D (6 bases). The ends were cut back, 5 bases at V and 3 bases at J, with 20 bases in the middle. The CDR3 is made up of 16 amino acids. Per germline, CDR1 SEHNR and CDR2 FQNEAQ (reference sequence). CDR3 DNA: TGTGCCAGCAGCCGTTCCCCCTCGACAGGCTTCTACGAGCAGTACTTC. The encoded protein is CASSRSPSTGFYEQYF. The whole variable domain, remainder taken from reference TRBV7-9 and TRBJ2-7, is DTGVSQNPRHKITKRGQNVTFRCDPISEHNRLYWYRQTLGQGPEFLTYFQNEAQLEKSRLLSDRFSAERPKGSFSTLEIQRTEQGDSAMYLCASSRSPSTGFYEQYFGPGTRLTVT.

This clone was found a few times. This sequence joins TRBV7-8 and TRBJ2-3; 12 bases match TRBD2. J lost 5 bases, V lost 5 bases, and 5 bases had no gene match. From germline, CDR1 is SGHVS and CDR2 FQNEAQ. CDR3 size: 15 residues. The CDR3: CASSILAGGEDTQYF. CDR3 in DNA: TGTGCCAGCAGCATACTAGCGGGGGGAGAAGATACGCAGTATTTT.

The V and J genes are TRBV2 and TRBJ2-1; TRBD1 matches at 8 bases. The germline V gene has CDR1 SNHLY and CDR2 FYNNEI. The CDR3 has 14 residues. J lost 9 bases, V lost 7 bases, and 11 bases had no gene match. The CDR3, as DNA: TGTGCCAGCATTGGGCAGGGGGCGAAGGGTGAGCAGTTCTTC. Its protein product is CASIGQGAKGEQFF.

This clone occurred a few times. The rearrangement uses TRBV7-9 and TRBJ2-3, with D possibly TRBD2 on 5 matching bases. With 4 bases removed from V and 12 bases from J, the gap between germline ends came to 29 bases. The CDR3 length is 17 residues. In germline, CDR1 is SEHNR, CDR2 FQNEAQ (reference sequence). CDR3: CASSSSEAVSPNSIQYF. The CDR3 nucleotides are TGTGCCAGCAGCTCCAGTGAAGCGGTTAGCCCGAACTCCATTCAGTATTTT.

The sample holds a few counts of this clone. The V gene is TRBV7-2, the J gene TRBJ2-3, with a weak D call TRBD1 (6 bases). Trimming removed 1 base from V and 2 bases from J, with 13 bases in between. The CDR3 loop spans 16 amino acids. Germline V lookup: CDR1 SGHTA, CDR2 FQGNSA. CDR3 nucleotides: TGTGCCAGCAGCTTAGATTTGGCAGGGGTCACAGATACGCAGTATTTT. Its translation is CASSLDLAGVTDTQYF.

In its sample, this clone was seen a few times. The CDR3 sequence: CASSLPSGGYEQYF. Here the CDR3 DNA reads TGTGCCAGCAGCTTACCTAGCGGGGGCTACGAGCAGTACTTC. The chain combines TRBV7-2 with TRBJ2-5, with 10 bases that match TRBD2. The J call may be wrong; the DNA end is better matched by TRBJ2-7. This CDR3 comprises 14 residues. Germline V CDR1 and CDR2: SGHTA, FQGNSA.

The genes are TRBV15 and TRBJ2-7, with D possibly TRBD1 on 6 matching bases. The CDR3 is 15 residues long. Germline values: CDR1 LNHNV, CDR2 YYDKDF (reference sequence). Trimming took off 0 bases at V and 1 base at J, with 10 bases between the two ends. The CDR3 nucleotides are TGTGCCACCAGCAGAGATCCCAGGGGTTCCTACGAGCAGTACTTC. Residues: CATSRDPRGSYEQYF.

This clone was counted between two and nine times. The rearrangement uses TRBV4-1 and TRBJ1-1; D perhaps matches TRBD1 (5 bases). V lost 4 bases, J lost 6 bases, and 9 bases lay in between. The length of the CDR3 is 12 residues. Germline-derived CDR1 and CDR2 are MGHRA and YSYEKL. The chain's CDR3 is CASSLGGPEAFF. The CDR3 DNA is TGCGCCAGCAGCCTGGGGGGACCTGAAGCTTTCTTT.

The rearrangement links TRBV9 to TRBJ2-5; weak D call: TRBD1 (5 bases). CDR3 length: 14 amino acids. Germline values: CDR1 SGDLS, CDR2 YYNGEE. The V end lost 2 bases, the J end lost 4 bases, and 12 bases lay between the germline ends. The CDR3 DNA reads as TGTGCCAGCAGCGTCCAGGGAAGCGCAGAGACCCAGTACTTC. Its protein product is CASSVQGSAETQYF. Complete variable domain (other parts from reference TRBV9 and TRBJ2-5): DSGVTQTPKHLITATGQRVTLRCSPRSGDLSVYWYQQSLDQGLQFLIQYYNGEERAKGNILERFSAQQFPDLHSELNLSSLELGDSALYFCASSVQGSAETQYFGPGTRLLVL.

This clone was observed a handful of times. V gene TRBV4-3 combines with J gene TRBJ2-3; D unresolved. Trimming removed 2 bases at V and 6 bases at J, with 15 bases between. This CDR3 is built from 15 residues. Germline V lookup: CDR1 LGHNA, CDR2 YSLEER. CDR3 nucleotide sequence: TGCGCCAGCAGCCAAAGATTGGAGAATTTGGATACGCAGTATTTT. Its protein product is CASSQRLENLDTQYF.

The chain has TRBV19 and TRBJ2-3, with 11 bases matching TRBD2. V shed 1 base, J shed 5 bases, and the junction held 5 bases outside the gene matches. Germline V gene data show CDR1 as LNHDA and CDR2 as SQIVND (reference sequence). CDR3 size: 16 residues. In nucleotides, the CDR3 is TGTGCCAGTAGTATAGTTAGCGGGGGGGTCGGAGATACGCAGTATTTT. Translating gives CASSIVSGGVGDTQYF.

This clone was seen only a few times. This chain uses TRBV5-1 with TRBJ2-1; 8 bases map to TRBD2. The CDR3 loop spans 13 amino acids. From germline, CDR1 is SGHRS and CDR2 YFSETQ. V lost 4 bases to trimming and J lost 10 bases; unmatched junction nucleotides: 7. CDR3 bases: TGCGCCAGCAGCCTCGGGGGGGTGTGGGAGCAGTTCTTC. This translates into CASSLGGVWEQFF.

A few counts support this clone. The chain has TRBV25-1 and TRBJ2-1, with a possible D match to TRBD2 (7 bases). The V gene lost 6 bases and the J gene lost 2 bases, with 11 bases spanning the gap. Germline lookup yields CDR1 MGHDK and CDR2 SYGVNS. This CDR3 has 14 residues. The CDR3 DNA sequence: TGTGCCAGCAGGGGAGGGGGAGCCTACAATGAGCAGTTCTTC. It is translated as CASRGGGAYNEQFF.